Listed below are T cell receptor beta chains from one sample, sequenced in a study of T-cell memory formation after mild COVID-19. Via MiXCR, TCRdb re-called the 5' RACE reads, giving one row per CDR3 protein. The sample consists of 200,000 to 300,000 distinct CDR3 sequences, around a tenth of them appearing once. Sample: PBMCs or a T cell subset sorted from them (not recorded which). The receptors shown here come from a man in his late teens or twenties who had mild COVID-19 (a few samples of this study predate the infection). Cell type and time point are not known. Both conserved end residues are trimmed from each CDR3. Expanded clones are given a class, and other clones once, few, many or no size at all.

V gene,clone size,CDR3 protein
TRBV15,many,ATSLLTLNEKLF
TRBV4-3,many,ASSQTSADTQY
TRBV19,-,ASSIDRDLGQPQH
TRBV27,few,ATGTGNTEAF
TRBV7-9,-,ASSFDGTLRGGYT
TRBV7-9,many,ASSSRVNTEAF
TRBV20-1,-,SALVYNEQF
TRBV5-1,many,ASRQGEETQY
TRBV4-1,few,ASSKDREPEAF
TRBV12-3/TRBV12-4,few,ASSPVGGPHTEAF
TRBV18,-,ASSPGEPTLYTEAF
TRBV12-3/TRBV12-4,-,ASSFATSYEQY
TRBV5-1,few,ASGGGMPNSPLH
TRBV9,-,ASSVRGRAGANVLT
TRBV4-1,many,ASSQEARASSYEQY
TRBV11-2,few,ASSRDHLLYEQY
TRBV20-1,-,SASSPGQRYEQY
TRBV7-8,few,ASSLRGTTYNEQF
TRBV7-2,-,ASSLNFGEAEQY
TRBV11-2,few,ASSLRARRGNEKLF
TRBV5-1,-,ASSFSTGTGSREAF
TRBV7-2,many,ASSLVVGGGQGNTIY
TRBV7-8,-,ASSFDRGLDSYEQY
TRBV5-1,many,ASSSGTLNTEAF
TRBV5-5,few,ASSAVNRGSYT
TRBV9,-,ASSVDGGTLSPLH
TRBV7-8,few,ASSKHYEQY
TRBV7-9,few,ASSPRQEAF
TRBV5-1,-,ASSPGGKALH
TRBV12-3/TRBV12-4,few,ASSGGQGNTEAF